This T cell receptor (beta chain) was identified during a study of OX40 agonist ivuxolimab in advanced cancers. Context from the whole study: Ivuxolimab, which targeted the costimulatory receptor OX40 (CD134), was an agonistic, fully human IgG2 monoclonal antibody. In the dose-escalation cohort, approximately 80% of patients were male, and the mean age was roughly 60 years with a range of roughly 20 to 85. Intravenous ivuxolimab was administered to patients every 2 weeks at six dose levels: 0.01, 0.1, 0.3, 1.5, 3 and 10 mg/kg. Patients were allowed to have had prior anti-PD-1, anti-PD-L1 or anti-CTLA-4 therapy, and approximately 40% of the dose-escalation patients had been treated with checkpoint inhibitors. Partial responses were achieved by three dose-escalation patients, of whom one had hepatocellular carcinoma and two had cutaneous melanoma. The paper describes the monotherapy dose-escalation part (N of about 52 patients) of the phase I trial of ivuxolimab. Of the roughly 54 dose-escalation patients, hepatocellular carcinoma was present in about 20, melanoma in roughly 15, renal cell carcinoma in 9 and head and neck cancer in 9. The point of sequencing TCRbeta in the periphery was to test whether ivuxolimab changed TCR sequence diversity and drove clonal T-cell expansion.

For sequencing of the TCRbeta CDR3 region, genomic DNA was extracted from the sorted cells. TCRbeta CDR3 regions were sequenced using the immunoSEQ Assay. TCRdb stores this immuneACCESS table with in-frame sequences only. Part of the clones is absent; in the studies checked, under half of the shortfall reflects unresolved V genes, and no reason is known for the rest. This sample lists approximately 82,000 clones; approximately 85% were detected once. Clones ranked in the top ten supply 20% to 25% of the sample. V is cut back by 5 bases and J by 5 bases, with 7 bases in the junction unmatched. The CDR3 runs 16 amino acids, cysteine and phenylalanine included. The sequence is cut down to CDR3 DNA, 48 bases in frame from base 1. The CDR1 and CDR2 encoded by the germline V gene (reference sequence) are SEHNR and FQNEAQ. As to this clone: Its antigen has not been determined. No qualities accompany the bases; no much larger clone lies one base away.

The paper's findings and limits, for the study overall: Low levels of normalized T-cell clonal expansion were also seen in some patients who did not respond. After ivuxolimab, more expanded clones were found on average in CD8+ T cells than in CD4+ T cells. At doses from 0.1 to 3.0 mg/kg, clonal expansion was seen in both CD4+ and CD8+ blood T cells between baseline and week 6. The antigen specificity of the peripheral T cells that underwent clonal expansion was not determined. In the 0.1-3.0 mg/kg groups, partial responders had among the lowest normalized peripheral clonal expansion, particularly in CD8+ T cells.

The trial excluded patients who had a history of autoimmune disease or were on systemic immunosuppression. Peripheral blood for TCR sequencing was collected from all dose cohorts at baseline, on cycle 4 day 1, and on cycle 7 day 1. The samples were taken from a phase I, first-in-human, multicenter, open-label dose-escalation trial of ivuxolimab. Adults with locally advanced or metastatic melanoma, renal cell, hepatocellular, or head and neck squamous cell carcinoma were enrolled in the trial. CD4+ and CD8+ T cells were sorted separately from peripheral blood before TCR sequencing. Recombination connected TRBV7-9 to TRBJ2-2; the central 11 bases match TRBD1. The TCR comes from an adult with an advanced solid tumor such as melanoma, head and neck, liver or kidney cancer. This sample comprised CD4+ or CD8+ T cells sorted from blood, obtained in a trial of the OX40 agonist ivuxolimab. The CDR3 protein sequence reads: CASSGRRDRGTGELFF. The base sequence is TGTGCCAGCAGCGGCCGCCGGGACAGGGGGACCGGGGAGCTGTTTTTT.